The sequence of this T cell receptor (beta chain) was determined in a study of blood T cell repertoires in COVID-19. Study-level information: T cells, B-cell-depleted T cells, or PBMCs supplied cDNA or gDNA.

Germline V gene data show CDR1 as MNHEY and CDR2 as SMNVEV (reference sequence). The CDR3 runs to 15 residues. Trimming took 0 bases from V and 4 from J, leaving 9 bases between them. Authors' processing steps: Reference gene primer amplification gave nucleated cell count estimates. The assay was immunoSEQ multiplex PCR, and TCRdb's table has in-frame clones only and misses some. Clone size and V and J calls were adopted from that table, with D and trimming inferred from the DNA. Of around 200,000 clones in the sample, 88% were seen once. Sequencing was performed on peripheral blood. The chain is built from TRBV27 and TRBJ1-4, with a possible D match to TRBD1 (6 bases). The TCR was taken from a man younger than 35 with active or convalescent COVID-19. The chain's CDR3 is CASSLSGRGNEKLFF. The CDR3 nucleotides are TGTGCCAGCAGTTTATCTGGCAGGGGTAATGAAAAACTGTTTTTT.